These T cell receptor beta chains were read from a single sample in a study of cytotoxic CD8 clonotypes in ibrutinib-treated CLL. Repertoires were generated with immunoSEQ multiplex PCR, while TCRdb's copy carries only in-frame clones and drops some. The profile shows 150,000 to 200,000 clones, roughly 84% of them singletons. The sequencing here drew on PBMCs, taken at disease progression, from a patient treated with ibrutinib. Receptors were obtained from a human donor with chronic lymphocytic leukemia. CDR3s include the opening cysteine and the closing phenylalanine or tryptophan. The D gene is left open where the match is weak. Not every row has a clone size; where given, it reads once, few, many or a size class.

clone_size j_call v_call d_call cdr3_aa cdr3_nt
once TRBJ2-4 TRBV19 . CASSTSKGDPFGLKNIQYF TGTGCCAGTAGTACCTCCAAGGGGGACCCCTTCGGGCTCAAAAACATTCAGTACTTC
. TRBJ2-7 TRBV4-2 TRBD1 CASSPLGGQGTHEQYF TGTGCCAGCAGCCCGCTCGGGGGACAGGGGACCCACGAGCAGTACTTC
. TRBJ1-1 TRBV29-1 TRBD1 CSVVVDRDAEAFF TGCAGCGTTGTTGTCGACAGGGACGCTGAAGCTTTCTTT
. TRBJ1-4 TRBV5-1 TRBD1 CASKLEAGTGGEKLFF TGCGCCAGCAAGTTGGAAGCCGGGACAGGGGGCGAAAAACTGTTTTTT
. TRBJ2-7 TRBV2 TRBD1 CASSEAVKTGRSSYEQYF TGTGCCAGCAGTGAAGCGGTAAAGACAGGGCGAAGCTCCTACGAGCAGTACTTC
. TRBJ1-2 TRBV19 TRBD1 CASSILDRVYGYTF TGTGCCAGTAGTATACTCGACAGGGTTTATGGCTACACCTTC
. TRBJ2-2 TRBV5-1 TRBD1 CASSLTAGTGYSGELFF TGCGCCAGCAGCTTGACGGCCGGGACAGGGTATTCCGGGGAGCTGTTTTTT
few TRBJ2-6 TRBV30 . CAWRGGLAGANVLTF TGTGCCTGGAGAGGGGGGTTAGCTGGGGCCAACGTCCTGACTTTC
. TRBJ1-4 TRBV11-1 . CASSLGPFGNEKLFF TGTGCCAGCAGCTTAGGCCCCTTCGGTAATGAAAAACTGTTTTTT
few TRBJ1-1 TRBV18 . CASSPGEITEAFF TGTGCCAGCTCACCCGGGGAGATCACTGAAGCTTTCTTT
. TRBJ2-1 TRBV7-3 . CASSSSSPYNEQFF TGTGCCAGCAGTTCGTCGTCGCCCTACAATGAGCAGTTCTTC
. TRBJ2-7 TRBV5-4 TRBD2 CASSLAGYRTSGLSYEQYF TGTGCCAGCAGCTTGGCCGGCTATAGGACTAGCGGTTTGAGCTACGAGCAGTACTTC
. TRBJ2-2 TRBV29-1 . CSAYFTETGELFF TGCAGCGCCTACTTTACAGAAACCGGGGAGCTGTTTTTT
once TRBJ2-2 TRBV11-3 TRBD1 CASSLRGSNTGELFF TGTGCCAGCAGCCTCAGGGGGTCGAACACCGGGGAGCTGTTTTTT
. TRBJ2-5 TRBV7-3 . CASSPTTNRETQYF TGTGCCAGCAGCCCCACCACGAATAGGGAGACCCAGTACTTC
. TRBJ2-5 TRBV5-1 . CASRLGHRDGETQYF TGCGCCAGCAGGTTGGGGCATAGGGACGGGGAGACCCAGTACTTC
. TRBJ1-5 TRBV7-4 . CASSDRQVGDQPQHF TGTGCCAGCAGCGATAGACAGGTGGGGGATCAGCCCCAGCATTTT
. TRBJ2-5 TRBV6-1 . CASRQEHAGLETQYF TGTGCCAGCAGGCAGGAACACGCAGGGCTTGAGACCCAGTACTTC
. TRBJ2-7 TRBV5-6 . CASSLPDSYEQYF TGTGCCAGCAGCTTGCCAGACTCCTACGAGCAGTACTTC
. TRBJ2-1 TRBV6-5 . CASSTASSAYNEQFF TGTGCCAGCAGTACGGCGAGTAGCGCCTACAATGAGCAGTTCTTC
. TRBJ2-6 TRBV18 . CASSPQRGIDVLTF TGTGCCAGCTCACCCCAAAGGGGGATTGACGTCCTGACTTTC
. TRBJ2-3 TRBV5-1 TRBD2 CASKAYARLAGVDMLEDTQYF TGCGCCAGTAAAGCTTACGCTCGCCTAGCGGGAGTAGATATGTTAGAAGATACGCAGTATTTT
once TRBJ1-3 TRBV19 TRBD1 CATWTGWSGNTIYF TGTGCCACCTGGACAGGTTGGAGTGGAAACACCATATATTTT
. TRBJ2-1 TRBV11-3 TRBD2 CASSLGLAGGLGSYNEQFF TGTGCCAGCAGCCTGGGACTAGCGGGAGGGTTAGGATCCTACAATGAGCAGTTCTTC
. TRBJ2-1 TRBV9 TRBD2 CASSTGLAGTREQFF TGTGCCAGCAGCACGGGACTAGCGGGGACCCGGGAGCAGTTCTTC
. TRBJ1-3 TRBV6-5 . CASSPQGSGNTIYF TGTGCCAGCAGTCCTCAGGGTTCTGGAAACACCATATATTTT
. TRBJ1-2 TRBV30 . CAWRGTSYGYTF TGTGCCTGGAGGGGGACGTCCTATGGCTACACCTTC
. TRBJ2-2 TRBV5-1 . CASSMDTGRRTGELFF TGCGCCAGCAGCATGGACACCGGACGAAGAACCGGGGAGCTGTTTTTT